The 14 T cell receptor beta chains below come from one sample, sequenced in a study of T cell responses to AZD1222 COVID-19 vaccine. Generated by immunoSEQ multiplex PCR, the TCRdb table keeps only in-frame clones and is missing some. The sample lists approximately 120,000 clones, 92% occurring once. Specimen: peripheral blood, collected on day 0 of AZD1222 vaccination. The receptors derive from an adult in good health.

J is TRBJ2-7 and V is TRBV27, with TRBD1 as a possible D gene (5 bases). This CDR3 comprises 15 residues. Trimming shortened V by 4 bases and J by 0 bases, and 13 bases separated the two germline ends. Germline V gene data show CDR1 as MNHEY and CDR2 as SMNVEV (reference sequence). The DNA for the CDR3 is TGTGCCAGCAGTTCCCTTGGGGCGGTCTCCTACGAGCAGTACTTC. This encodes CASSSLGAVSYEQYF.

The gene calls are TRBV6-2 or TRBV6-3 and TRBJ1-5, with D uncertain. Germline lookup yields CDR1 MNHEY and CDR2 SVGEGT. Trimming removed 0 bases from V and 3 bases from J, with 6 bases in between. The CDR3 has 14 residues. DNA for the CDR3: TGTGCCAGCAGTTACTCGAGTTTCAATCAGCCCCAGCATTTT. Its protein product is CASSYSSFNQPQHF.

V gene TRBV15 combines with J gene TRBJ1-2; D perhaps matches TRBD1 (5 bases). V was clipped by 1 base and J by 2 bases, with 8 bases between them. CDR1 and CDR2 (germline): LNHNV, YYDKDF (reference sequence). The CDR3 is made up of 14 amino acids. The CDR3 DNA sequence: TGTGCCACCAGCAGAGCAGGGTTCAACTATGGCTACACCTTC. Protein product: CATSRAGFNYGYTF.

The gene calls are TRBV20-1 and TRBJ1-1, with D hard to call. The CDR3 consists of 11 residues. From germline, CDR1 is DFQATT and CDR2 SNEGSKA (reference sequence). V lost 2 bases to trimming and J lost 1 base, with 2 bases between them. The CDR3: CSARQNTEAFF. The CDR3 DNA sequence: TGCAGTGCTAGACAGAACACTGAAGCTTTCTTT.

The gene calls are TRBV4-1 and TRBJ2-1, with 10 bases matching TRBD2. CDR1 is MGHRA, CDR2 YSYEKL, per germline. Losses at the gene ends were 1 base for V and 4 bases for J; bases not matched to a gene: 13. There are 19 residues in the CDR3. The CDR3 DNA is TGCGCCAGCAGCCAAGTGGACCTAGCGGGAGCCCAGATTTACAATGAGCAGTTCTTC. Translated: CASSQVDLAGAQIYNEQFF.

The CDR3 bases are TGCAGTGCTAGTCCTCTTGGTCTAGCGGGAGTATTCCCAGAGACCCAGTACTTC. This translates into CSASPLGLAGVFPETQYF. This chain joins TRBV20-1 and TRBJ2-5, with 10 nucleotides matching TRBD2. The CDR3 is 18 amino acids. Germline values: CDR1 DFQATT, CDR2 SNEGSKA (reference sequence). The trim removed 3 bases at V and 4 bases at J, leaving 17 bases unmatched.

The chain recombines TRBV4-1 with TRBJ1-2, with 7 bases lining up with TRBD1. The CDR3 contains 17 residues. Looked up from germline, CDR1 is MGHRA and CDR2 is YSYEKL. V shed 1 base, J shed 4 bases, and the junction held 12 bases outside the gene matches. CDR3 coding DNA: TGCGCCAGCAGCCAAGGGGAGATAGGACAGGATCGCTATGGCTACACCTTC. Its protein product is CASSQGEIGQDRYGYTF.

V and J are TRBV5-1 and TRBJ1-3, with D possibly TRBD1 on 5 matching bases. V shed 5 bases and J shed 2 bases, with 14 bases lying between them. Germline CDR1 is SGHRS and CDR2 is YFSETQ. The CDR3 is 15 amino acids. CDR3 sequence reads: CASRVTGSPGNTIYF. CDR3 DNA sequence: TGCGCCAGCAGGGTAACAGGAAGCCCTGGAAACACCATATATTTT.

This clone showed up just once. J is TRBJ1-1 and V is TRBV9; 7 bases are a match to TRBD1. V lost 2 bases to trimming and J lost 1 base; unmatched junction nucleotides: 5. The length of the CDR3 is 15 residues. CDR1 SGDLS and CDR2 YYNGEE come from the germline V gene. The CDR3 spells CASSVQTGSNTEAFF. As DNA, the CDR3 is TGTGCCAGCAGCGTTCAGACAGGGTCGAACACTGAAGCTTTCTTT.

This clone was counted only a few times. J is TRBJ2-7 and V is TRBV5-4; D is unclear. Trimming removed 2 bases at V and 3 bases at J, with 15 bases between. Germline V gives CDR1 SGHNT, CDR2 YYREEE (reference sequence). The CDR3 runs 15 residues. In nucleotides, the CDR3 is TGTGCCAGCAGCTTACCCCCGGACGGAAACTACGAGCAGTACTTC. It specifies CASSLPPDGNYEQYF.

The chain links TRBV10-3 to TRBJ1-1; TRBD1 agrees at 10 bases. The germline gives CDR1 ENHRY, CDR2 SYGVKD. The CDR3 is made up of 18 amino acids. Trimming removed 2 bases from V and 0 bases from J; junction bases left unmatched: 9. CDR3 bases: TGTGCCATCAGTGAGGAGATTCCGGGACAGGGGATGAACACTGAAGCTTTCTTT. This sequence encodes CAISEEIPGQGMNTEAFF.

Note on this clone: In the same sample, other DNA sequences code for this CDR3. The gene calls are TRBV12-3 or TRBV12-4 and TRBJ2-1; perhaps TRBD2 as D (5 bases). The CDR3 loop spans 12 amino acids. V dropped 3 bases and J dropped 7 bases, with 7 bases sitting between them. The CDR3 DNA reads TGTGCCAGCAGTTTGTCGGGGAATGAGCAGTTCTTC. Its protein is CASSLSGNEQFF.

The chain couples TRBV6-1 to TRBJ1-2; a weak D match, TRBD1 (5 bases). Trimming left V 1 base short and J 4 bases short, with 13 bases between. The CDR3 consists of 15 residues. Germline V gene sequence: CDR1 MNHNS, CDR2 SASEGT. The CDR3 sequence: CASSEGGSRGYGYTF. CDR3 coding DNA: TGTGCCAGCAGTGAAGGGGGGAGTCGAGGCTATGGCTACACCTTC.

This chain connects TRBV28 to TRBJ1-4; 10 positions agree with TRBD1. V shed 6 bases, J shed 6 bases, and the junction held 4 bases outside the gene matches. The CDR3 sequence is 14 residues long. In germline, CDR1 is MDHEN, CDR2 SYDVKM. The CDR3 is CASRGTGAYEKLFF. The CDR3 region has the DNA TGTGCCAGCAGGGGGACAGGGGCTTATGAAAAACTGTTTTTT.